This is a list of T cell receptor beta chains from one sample in a study of blood T cell repertoires in COVID-19. Generated by immunoSEQ multiplex PCR, the TCRdb table keeps only in-frame clones and is missing some. In the table there are some 78,000 clones, about nine tenths of which are singletons. Sequenced: peripheral blood. Receptor source: a woman aged 45 to 65 in a cohort sampled during active COVID-19. Each CDR3 is given with its conserved first and last residue. The order of the fields is V gene, clone size, D gene, J gene, CDR3 protein, CDR3 DNA. D genes are given only for firm matches. Clone size, where shown, is once, few, many, or a class for clones that have expanded.

>TRBV6-5|-|-|TRBJ2-3
CASSYRLVSGRDTQYF
TGTGCCAGCAGTTACAGGCTAGTCTCTGGCCGGGATACGCAGTATTTT
>TRBV5-6|once|TRBD1|TRBJ1-2
CASSEYRGGYGYTF
TGTGCCAGCAGCGAATACAGGGGTGGCTATGGCTACACCTTC
>TRBV29-1|-|-|TRBJ1-2
CSGGTLGYGYTF
TGCAGCGGAGGGACACTCGGATATGGCTACACCTTC
>TRBV9|-|-|TRBJ2-5
CASSADSLGWETQYF
TGTGCCAGCAGCGCGGACTCCCTCGGATGGGAGACCCAGTACTTC
>TRBV4-1|-|TRBD2|TRBJ2-2
CASSQSPSGTTNTGELFF
TGCGCCAGCAGCCAATCTCCATCCGGGACTACAAACACCGGGGAGCTGTTTTTT
>TRBV19|-|-|TRBJ2-2
CASKRGTGELFF
TGTGCCAGTAAGAGGGGGACCGGGGAGCTGTTTTTT
>TRBV7-8|-|-|TRBJ1-3
CASSLALGGGSGNTIYF
TGTGCCAGCAGCTTAGCCCTAGGGGGGGGCTCTGGAAACACCATATATTTT
>TRBV30|-|-|TRBJ2-6
CAWSVWGAPSGANVLTF
TGTGCCTGGAGTGTATGGGGAGCCCCATCTGGGGCCAACGTCCTGACTTTC
>TRBV20-1|-|-|TRBJ2-1
CSASDRLYNEQFF
TGCAGTGCCAGTGACAGGCTCTACAATGAGCAGTTCTTC
>TRBV19|-|TRBD1|TRBJ1-2
CASSIVPRQGSNYGYTF
TGTGCCAGTAGTATAGTCCCTCGACAGGGATCAAACTATGGCTACACCTTC
>TRBV4-1|-|-|TRBJ1-2
CASSPTGANYGYTF
TGCGCCAGCAGCCCGACAGGTGCTAACTATGGCTACACCTTC
>TRBV11-3|-|-|TRBJ1-1
CASSFTSSGDTEAFF
TGTGCCAGCAGCTTCACCTCATCCGGGGACACTGAAGCTTTCTTT
>TRBV6-5|once|-|TRBJ2-1
CASSYSPSVNHNEQFF
TGTGCCAGCAGTTACTCTCCCTCGGTGAACCACAATGAGCAGTTCTTC
>TRBV11-2|-|-|TRBJ2-2
CATDSGFFTGELFF
TGTGCCACCGATTCCGGGTTCTTCACCGGGGAGCTGTTTTTT
>TRBV2|-|-|TRBJ2-7
CASKRLETPGEQYF
TGTGCCAGCAAGAGGTTAGAGACTCCTGGGGAGCAGTACTTC
>TRBV6-2/TRBV6-3|once|-|TRBJ2-2
CASGPNGHTGELFF
TGTGCCAGCGGCCCCAATGGGCACACCGGGGAGCTGTTTTTT
>TRBV19|-|TRBD2|TRBJ2-2
CASSIGLAGDPGELFF
TGTGCCAGTAGTATAGGACTAGCGGGAGATCCCGGGGAGCTGTTTTTT
>TRBV19|-|-|TRBJ1-1
CASLKFGQNTEAFF
TGTGCCAGCCTAAAATTTGGACAGAACACTGAAGCTTTCTTT
>TRBV24-1|-|-|TRBJ1-2
CASQDSSNYGYTF
TGTGCCTCCCAGGACAGCTCTAACTATGGCTACACCTTC
>TRBV11-2|-|TRBD1|TRBJ1-2
CASSFGQGAGYNYGYTF
TGTGCCAGCAGCTTTGGACAGGGGGCTGGGTATAACTATGGCTACACCTTC
>TRBV9|-|-|TRBJ1-1
CASSVEARGNTEAFF
TGTGCCAGCAGCGTAGAGGCGCGGGGGAACACTGAAGCTTTCTTT
>TRBV5-1|few|-|TRBJ2-7
CASSFYTTGRDEQYF
TGCGCCAGCAGCTTTTACACGACAGGAAGGGACGAGCAGTACTTC
>TRBV7-2|-|TRBD1|TRBJ2-7
CASSLTPGTGSEQYF
TGTGCCAGCAGCTTAACTCCCGGGACAGGGAGCGAGCAGTACTTC
>TRBV7-8|once|TRBD1|TRBJ2-7
CASSFGATGNGDYEQYF
TGTGCCAGCAGCTTTGGAGCGACAGGGAATGGAGACTACGAGCAGTACTTC
>TRBV27|-|-|TRBJ2-1
CATSTGGEGYNEQFF
TGTGCCACCTCAACTGGGGGCGAGGGGTACAATGAGCAGTTCTTC
>TRBV6-4|once|-|TRBJ2-1
CASSDSPSRNGQFF
TGTGCCAGCAGTGACTCGCCTAGTCGCAATGGGCAGTTCTTC
>TRBV3-1/TRBV3-2|-|TRBD1|TRBJ1-2
CASSQEDRVRYGYTF
TGTGCCAGCAGCCAAGAAGACAGGGTTAGGTATGGCTACACCTTC
>TRBV5-1|once|-|TRBJ2-1
CASSLAGTSYNEQFF
TGCGCCAGCAGCTTGGCCGGGACAAGCTACAATGAGCAGTTCTTC
>TRBV28|once|TRBD2|TRBJ2-1
CASSPLAGGFSSYNEQFF
TGTGCCAGCAGCCCTCTAGCGGGGGGCTTCAGCTCCTACAATGAGCAGTTCTTC
>TRBV14|-|-|TRBJ2-7
CASSQGQIGPYEQYF
TGTGCCAGCAGCCAAGGACAGATTGGCCCCTACGAGCAGTACTTC
>TRBV19|once|-|TRBJ1-2
CASSPLGEVSGYTF
TGTGCCAGTTCTCCCCTGGGGGAGGTCAGCGGCTACACCTTC
>TRBV11-1|few|TRBD2|TRBJ2-1
CATGLAGANEQFF
TGTGCCACCGGACTAGCGGGAGCAAATGAGCAGTTCTTC
>TRBV5-1|-|TRBD1|TRBJ2-5
CASSLGTGQDSETQYF
TGCGCCAGCAGCTTGGGAACAGGACAGGATAGCGAGACCCAGTACTTC
>TRBV5-4|once|TRBD2|TRBJ2-5
CARVREEETQYF
TGTGCCAGGGTACGGGAGGAGGAGACCCAGTACTTC
>TRBV5-6|-|-|TRBJ1-2
CASSLGQGGYTF
TGTGCCAGCAGCTTGGGGCAGGGTGGCTACACCTTC
>TRBV30|-|-|TRBJ1-5
CAWSADISNQPQHF
TGTGCCTGGAGTGCAGATATTAGCAATCAGCCCCAGCATTTT
>TRBV6-2/TRBV6-3|-|-|TRBJ1-3
CASSWRGSSGNTIYF
TGTGCCAGCAGTTGGCGAGGATCTTCTGGAAACACCATATATTTT
>TRBV7-9|-|-|TRBJ2-2
CASSLVASTNTGELFF
TGTGCCAGCAGCTTAGTTGCCTCTACGAACACCGGGGAGCTGTTTTTT
>TRBV9|-|-|TRBJ2-1
CASSTGSSYNEQFF
TGTGCCAGCAGCACCGGTAGCTCCTACAATGAGCAGTTCTTC
>TRBV5-4|-|TRBD1|TRBJ2-1
CASSPGTGGRGPNEQFF
TGTGCCAGCAGCCCGGGGACAGGGGGCCGAGGGCCAAATGAGCAGTTCTTC
>TRBV19|-|TRBD1|TRBJ2-7
CASSIVGTGPYEQYF
TGTGCCAGTAGTATTGTCGGGACAGGGCCCTACGAGCAGTACTTC
>TRBV9|-|TRBD2|TRBJ2-6
CASSVEEGRAGANVLTF
TGTGCCAGCAGCGTAGAGGAGGGGAGGGCTGGGGCCAACGTCCTGACTTTC
>TRBV27|few|-|TRBJ2-7
CASSLYPGTYEQYF
TGTGCCAGCAGTTTATACCCCGGGACCTACGAGCAGTACTTC
>TRBV7-3|-|-|TRBJ2-1
CASSLGQTLYNEQFF
TGTGCCAGCAGCTTAGGGCAGACGCTCTACAATGAGCAGTTCTTC
>TRBV20-1|once|-|TRBJ2-7
CSSSPFYEQYF
TGCAGTTCTTCCCCCTTCTACGAGCAGTACTTC
>TRBV5-1|once|TRBD1|TRBJ2-3
CASSSGQGTVGDTQYF
TGCGCCAGCAGCTCGGGACAGGGGACCGTTGGAGATACGCAGTATTTT
>TRBV11-2|once|TRBD1|TRBJ1-1
CASSFYPGQGNTEAFF
TGTGCCAGCAGCTTCTATCCGGGACAGGGAAACACTGAAGCTTTCTTT
>TRBV18|-|-|TRBJ2-1
CASSREEGANEQFF
TGTGCCAGCTCACGGGAGGAAGGGGCCAATGAGCAGTTCTTC
>TRBV24-1|-|-|TRBJ2-3
CATSDLYGGNPDTQYF
TGTGCCACCAGTGATTTGTACGGCGGGAACCCAGATACGCAGTATTTT
>TRBV5-4|-|-|TRBJ1-3
CASSFEGTGNTIYF
TGTGCCAGCAGCTTTGAGGGAACTGGAAACACCATATATTTT
>TRBV9|-|TRBD2|TRBJ2-1
CASSPQTSGNEQFF
TGTGCCAGCAGCCCTCAAACTAGCGGCAATGAGCAGTTCTTC
>TRBV4-1|-|-|TRBJ1-6
CASSQDSRTDRNSPLHF
TGCGCCAGCAGCCAAGATAGCAGGACAGATCGTAATTCACCCCTCCACTTT
>TRBV11-3|-|TRBD2|TRBJ2-1
CASSSGTSGTDEQFF
TGTGCCAGCAGCTCCGGGACTAGCGGGACAGATGAGCAGTTCTTC
>TRBV6-5|once|-|TRBJ2-1
CASRQGQSYNEQFF
TGTGCCAGCAGACAGGGCCAGTCCTACAATGAGCAGTTCTTC
>TRBV7-6|-|-|TRBJ2-3
CASSFLSVNTDTQYF
TGTGCCAGCAGCTTTCTCAGCGTAAACACAGATACGCAGTATTTT
>TRBV2|once|-|TRBJ1-6
CASKEVPNSPLHF
TGTGCCAGCAAGGAGGTACCGAATTCACCCCTCCACTTT
>TRBV5-1|-|-|TRBJ2-3
CASSLATGSTDTQYF
TGCGCCAGCAGCTTGGCGACAGGATCCACAGATACGCAGTATTTT
>TRBV5-1|-|TRBD2|TRBJ2-1
CASRFQAGGYNEQFF
TGCGCCAGCAGATTTCAAGCGGGAGGGTACAATGAGCAGTTCTTC